This paragraph covers one T cell receptor (beta chain) sequence. Its antigen specificity is not known. No much larger clone exists at a distance of one base, and base qualities are not known. Per the germline V gene (reference sequence), DFQATT is the CDR1 and SNEGSKA is the CDR2. Its CDR3 holds 19 amino acids, cysteine through phenylalanine. Of all the DNA, just the CDR3 is kept, 57 bases in frame from base 1. V is cut back by 6 bases and J by 1 base, with 17 bases in the junction unmatched. The data are from a study of human T cells and chemical hapten exposure (dated by TCRdb to the early 2020s). Regarding the study in general: For sensitization, 2% DPC in acetone was applied to a roughly 2 cm by roughly 2 cm area of upper inner arm skin. Weekly therapeutic DPC doses were additionally applied to the scalp of patients throughout the approximately 25-week study period. Patch testing on the upper back used Finn chambers containing 0.01% DPC, with scoring done after 6 days according to International Contact Dermatitis Research Group standards. The patient cohort, mostly female, included alopecia areata with under or over 50% scalp involvement, alopecia totalis and alopecia universalis. Libraries were pooled for sequencing, and variation in per-sample TCR yields was attributed mainly to small differences in library volumes within the pool. Peripheral blood TCR repertoire changes were tracked in vivo in alopecia patients during primary and secondary sensitization to the hapten diphenylcyclopropenone (DPC). Blood was sampled from patients pre-sensitization (week 0) and at 2, 6 and about 24 weeks after DPC sensitization. About 27 alopecia patients gave blood for TCR sequencing at one to four time points (pre-sensitization, 2, 6 and 24 weeks). Results and caveats for the whole study, not just this receptor: Repeated subsampling changed both the strength of the expansion versus patch-test correlation and the threshold at which the correlation became significant. Because every patient had alopecia, a presumed autoimmune disease, the patients' immune response might differ from that of healthy individuals. Compared with pre-sensitization or healthy control sets, expanded TCRs formed significantly more large CDR3 similarity clusters, which is consistent with antigen-driven responses. DPC sensitization did not change how many TCRs were above 1 in 1000 frequency, and no evidence was found of alterations in global repertoire structure. Patch test score was positively correlated with the number of PT1 expanded TCRs, with significance at thresholds 8, 16 and 32 but not at 4.

Libraries were constructed by RACE. Sequenced using a NextSeq 500. During library preparation, unique molecular identifiers were attached to individual cDNA molecules so that TCRs could be counted quantitatively and reproducibly. Both TCR alpha and TCR beta chains were sequenced from each blood RNA sample. Under the source paper's analysis protocol: The median number of TCRs per sample was approximately 96,000, ranging from about 23,224 to 750,000. V, J and CDR3 annotation of the TCR reads was performed with the Decombinator software suite. For the PS versus PT1 abundance plots, all samples were subsampled to the same number of TCRs (28,000). Expanded TCRs were defined as absent before sensitization and observed at least eight times at the 2-week time point. TCRdb's own reprocessing of the public reads used fastp at Q25 and MiXCR and kept productive beta chains. Entries that share a CDR3 protein sequence are merged under the most common genes and DNA. TCRdb's processing, not the authors', yielded these V and J calls. The sample table lists about 380,000 distinct CDR3 sequences, nearly 5% of them with a count of one. The ten largest clones represent roughly 2.4% of the sample.

Sample time point, as interpreted from the label and publication: patch test 1, 2 weeks after DPC sensitization. In the paper's terms, the treatment or condition label means: therapeutic diphenylcyclopropenone sensitization with weekly scalp DPC. At every patch-test visit, the blood draw took place before the patch test was put on. To be eligible, patients had to be aged 18 to 70, diagnosed with alopecia and judged suitable for DPC therapy, while pregnant patients were excluded. Total RNA was isolated from unfractionated whole blood collected in Tempus Blood RNA tubes. The TCR sequence derives from a woman between 45 and 60 years old with alopecia areata. Some clones in this sample may be carry-over from other donors' samples. The specimen was whole blood, collected in connection with sensitization to the hapten diphenylcyclopropenone (DPC). The rearrangement combines TRBV20-1 with TRBJ2-3, and TRBD2 aligns with 12 junction nucleotides. The sequenced DNA is TGCAGTGCCTTTGATCCGGGACTAGCGGGCTTGACTCGCACAGATACGCAGTATTTT. Its protein product is CSAFDPGLAGLTRTDTQYF.